Each of the 5 T cell receptor beta chains below was sequenced from the same sample in a study of blood T cell repertoires in COVID-19. Clones were sequenced by immunoSEQ multiplex PCR, and TCRdb holds only the in-frame ones, with some missing. The data show around 270,000 clones, with roughly 88% seen just once and roughly 0.87% held by the top ten. The source material was peripheral blood. These receptor sequences come from a human donor with COVID-19, enrolled during active disease. The donor label of this sample is uncertain.

This chain connects TRBV6-4 to TRBJ1-5; D is perhaps TRBD1 (5 bases). V lost 3 bases to trimming and J lost 5 bases, with 11 bases between them. CDR1 and CDR2 from the germline V gene are MRHNA and SNTAGT. The CDR3 totals 14 residues. CDR3 coding DNA: TGTGCCAGCAGTGAGGAGCAGGGTTATCAGCCCCAGCATTTT. Translated: CASSEEQGYQPQHF.

The rearrangement links TRBV18 to TRBJ1-2, with D unclear. V was trimmed by 3 bases and J by 8 bases, leaving 13 bases between them. Germline-derived CDR1 and CDR2 are KGHSH and LQKENI. This CDR3 comprises 13 residues. This chain's CDR3 is CASSPTRDGGYTF. In DNA, the CDR3 is TGTGCCAGCTCACCGACGAGGGATGGAGGCTACACCTTC.

This clone was counted a single time. The chain carries TRBV18 and TRBJ1-1, with no clear D. Germline lookup yields CDR1 KGHSH and CDR2 LQKENI. V dropped 3 bases and J dropped 0 bases, with 14 bases sitting between them. The CDR3 sequence is 16 residues long. In nucleotides, the CDR3 is TGTGCCAGCTCACCCGAGTTAGTTGCGATGAACACTGAAGCTTTCTTT. Translation: CASSPELVAMNTEAFF.

This chain links TRBV28 with TRBJ1-2; tentative D call: TRBD1 (6 bases). The germline CDR1 and CDR2 sequences are MDHEN and SYDVKM. The CDR3 covers 17 residues. V lost 4 bases, J lost 5 bases, and 23 bases lay in between. The CDR3 protein is CASSSPSMAGGAYGYTF. In DNA, the CDR3 is TGTGCCAGCAGTTCCCCTAGTATGGCGGGGGGCGCATATGGCTACACCTTC.

The V gene is TRBV19, the J gene TRBJ1-1; maybe TRBD1 (6 bases). The CDR3 length is 17 residues. Trimming cost V 4 bases and J 0 bases, with 18 bases left between them. Germline values: CDR1 LNHDA, CDR2 SQIVND (reference sequence). This CDR3 reads CASSTLQHRALNTEAFF. The CDR3, as DNA: TGTGCCAGTAGTACTTTACAGCACAGGGCCCTGAACACTGAAGCTTTCTTT.